This paragraph reports one TCR beta chain. The CDR3 has 13 amino acids. Between the trimmed V and J ends, which lost 7 bases and 4 bases, there was a span of 13 bases. Germline CDR1 reads SGDLS; CDR2 reads YYNGEE. This sample is drawn from a study of blood T cell repertoires in COVID-19. The data were produced by immunoSEQ multiplex PCR, yet TCRdb's version contains in-frame clones alone and is incomplete. The sample shows 130,000 to 150,000 clones, roughly 82% of them seen only once. The TCR originated in a human donor in a cohort sampled during active COVID-19. The chain couples TRBV9 to TRBJ2-3, with D perhaps TRBD2 (6 bases). The sequenced sample was peripheral blood. DNA of the CDR3: TGTGCCAGCGCGGCGGGGCGGGCAGATACGCAGTATTTT. The encoded protein is CASAAGRADTQYF.